The clone carrying this T cell receptor beta chain appeared many times. Regarding time point: patch test 1, 2 weeks after DPC sensitization. Sample treatment: therapeutic diphenylcyclopropenone sensitization with weekly scalp DPC. The sample is drawn from a study of human T cells and chemical hapten exposure. TCRdb redid the calling of the RACE reads with MiXCR, one entry per CDR3 protein. The sample holds 70,000 to 100,000 distinct CDR3 sequences; approximately 8% are singletons and the top ten take approximately 1.5%. This CDR3 has 12 amino acids. CDR1 is SGHTA and CDR2 is FQGNSA in the germline V gene. The V gene lost 2 bases and the J gene lost 4 bases, with 3 bases spanning the gap.

This TCR came from a woman in her thirties with alopecia areata. Some clones in this sample may be carry-over from other donors' samples. The source was whole blood, collected in connection with sensitization to the hapten diphenylcyclopropenone (DPC). The chain has TRBV7-2 and TRBJ1-5; D is ambiguous. CDR3 nucleotides: TGTGCCAGCAGCTTAACTAATCAGCCCCAGCATTTT. It is translated as CASSLTNQPQHF.